This TCR beta chain originates from a study of T cells in localized non-small cell lung cancer. Study-wide results and limits: The study found T cell clonality highest in uninvolved adjacent lung, above tumor.

Clones were sequenced by immunoSEQ multiplex PCR, and TCRdb holds only the in-frame ones, with some missing. This sample has 25,000 to 35,000 clones; 90% occur once, and the top ten carry roughly 0.99%. The sample holds one count of this clone. As yet, its antigen is unknown. The TCR was taken from a woman aged 40-75 years with stage I lung adenocarcinoma. Sequencing was performed on peripheral blood, taken before any cancer treatment.

CDR3 region: CASSPDRGAGYGYTF. CDR3 in DNA: TGTGCCAGTAGTCCAGACAGGGGAGCGGGCTATGGCTACACCTTC. This chain joins TRBV19 and TRBJ1-2, with 8 bases lining up with TRBD1. Germline V gene sequence: CDR1 LNHDA, CDR2 SQIVND (reference sequence). Trimming took 5 bases from V and 4 from J; bases not matched to a gene: 9. The CDR3 is made up of 15 amino acids.